One T cell receptor (beta chain) is described in this entry. This clone's antigen is unknown. Base qualities are not recorded, but no much larger clone differs from it by a single base. The library relied on the immunoSEQ multiplex PCR assay. The table comes from immuneACCESS by way of TCRdb, which keeps in-frame sequences with V and J called. Part of the clones is missing from these tables; in studies checked, under half for an unresolved V gene and the rest for unknown reasons. The sample data list some 100,000 clones, and 70% to 85% of these were observed just once. The ten largest clonotypes hold about 6.3% of the sample. The data originate from a study of PD-1 blockade in mismatch repair-deficient tumors (dated by TCRdb to 2016 to 2017). Regarding the research as a whole: Between September 2013 and late 2016, approximately 90 consecutive patients with about 11 mismatch repair-deficient cancer types, all previously treated and progressing, were enrolled in the trial. Deep sequencing of TCR CDR3 regions was used to track tumor-associated T cell clones in peripheral blood of patients responding to PD-1 blockade.

Summary of the overall study and its limitations: Clones residing in the tumor, which were often undetectable in blood before treatment, expanded quickly after pembrolizumab and then contracted, generally before radiologic responses.

The CDR1 and CDR2 encoded by the germline V gene are KGHSH and LQKENI. CDR3 length: 14 amino acids, cysteine to phenylalanine. The CDR3 DNA has 42 bases and is translated from base 1. V lost 2 bases and J lost 5 bases, and the count of bases not matched to a germline gene is 5. Mismatch repair deficiency was established in every enrolled patient by polymerase chain reaction or immunohistochemistry. Three patients who responded to pembrolizumab therapy underwent TCR sequencing. In the phase II trial, pembrolizumab PD-1 blockade was tested prospectively in advanced mismatch repair-deficient cancers, no matter which tissue of origin the cancers came from. Peripheral blood T cell samples were serially collected before and at multiple times after PD-1 blockade was started. Blood sampling time points were reported as weeks after the first dose of pembrolizumab.

The receptor chain draws on TRBV18 and TRBJ1-1, and TRBD1 matches 7 of the central bases. The sequencing used peripheral blood, collected roughly eight months after starting pembrolizumab. The sequence was obtained from an adult with mismatch repair-deficient cancer. The CDR3 protein is CASSPTRGPTEAFF. The nucleotide sequence is TGTGCCAGCTCACCAACGAGGGGGCCAACTGAAGCTTTCTTT.